The next 29 T cell receptor beta chains were all read from a single sample in a study of beta chain features in type 1 diabetes. The authors reverse transcribed all of the isolated RNA, so sequencing captured expressed TCRB transcripts. Assay used: immunoSEQ multiplex PCR; TCRdb lists only in-frame clones, some missing. Here the sample spans about 320,000 clones, 12% to 15% being singletons. Sequencing used central memory CD4+ T cells from blood. These receptors were taken from a man between 25 and 39 years old in good health.

This clone showed up just a few times. The rearrangement uses TRBV29-1 and TRBJ2-5; tentatively, D is TRBD2 (7 bases). Germline V lookup: CDR1 SQVTM, CDR2 ANQGSEA. The V end lost 4 bases, the J end lost 5 bases, and 17 bases lay between the germline ends. This CDR3 comprises 14 residues. The CDR3 is CSVGGGGGRETQYF. As DNA, the CDR3 is TGCAGCGTTGGCGGGGGAGGGGGAAGGGAGACCCAGTACTTC.

This clone was seen a few times. The chain uses TRBV14 and TRBJ2-1; no firm D call. This CDR3 has 13 residues. CDR1 is SGHDN and CDR2 is FVKESK in the germline V gene. V was cut by 2 bases and J by 8 bases, with 10 bases left in between. This CDR3 is CASSQRLKDEQFF. CDR3 bases: TGTGCCAGCAGCCAACGTCTAAAAGATGAGCAGTTCTTC.

The rearrangement links TRBV14 to TRBJ2-5; weak D call: TRBD2 (6 bases). The CDR3 is 15 residues long. Between the trimmed V and J ends, which lost 7 bases and 5 bases, there was a span of 20 bases. Germline-derived CDR1 and CDR2 are SGHDN and FVKESK. CDR3 bases: TGTGCCAGCAACCGGGACGGCTGGGCGGGGGAGACCCAGTACTTC. This codes for CASNRDGWAGETQYF.

The chain employs TRBV30 and TRBJ1-1, with D hard to call. The germline V gene has CDR1 GTSNPN and CDR2 SVGIG (reference sequence). This CDR3 region has 13 residues. The V and J ends lost 7 bases and 5 bases respectively, with 17 bases between them. The CDR3 DNA reads as TGTGCCTCACCGGATCCTAGAGGGACTGAAGCTTTCTTT. Translating gives CASPDPRGTEAFF. Full variable domain (rest looked up from reference TRBV30 and TRBJ1-1): SQTIHQWPATLVQPVGSPLSLECTVEGTSNPNLYWYRQAAGRGLQLLFYSVGIGQISSEVPQNLSASRPQDRQFILSSKKLLLSDSGFYLCASPDPRGTEAFFGQGTRLTVV.

J is TRBJ2-5 and V is TRBV2; tentative D call: TRBD2 (6 bases). The length of the CDR3 is 12 residues. Germline lookup yields CDR1 SNHLY and CDR2 FYNNEI. V was pared by 7 bases and J by 5 bases, with 11 bases between. In DNA form, the CDR3 reads TGTGCCAGCACCGGGGACTCGGAGACCCAGTACTTC. Translation gives CASTGDSETQYF.

This clone was detected many times. A read error may produce the germline difference seen at one junction end. Other DNA variants within this sample encode the same CDR3. The gene calls are TRBV7-2 and TRBJ1-2; 7 nucleotides align to TRBD1. The CDR3 consists of 14 residues. CDR1 and CDR2 from the germline V gene are SGHTA and FQGNSA. The CDR3 region has the DNA TGCGCCAGCAGCCAGATGACAGGGAACTATGGCTACACCTTC. Translation: CASSQMTGNYGYTF.

The chain couples TRBV7-9 to TRBJ2-7, with 8 bases that match TRBD2. The J segment lost 5 bases and the V segment lost 1 base, leaving 7 bases of the junction unmatched. Germline CDR1 is SEHNR and CDR2 is FQNEAQ (reference sequence). The CDR3 consists of 15 residues. The CDR3 DNA follows: TGTGCCAGCAGCTTAGGCGGGGGGCCAATAGACGAGCAGTACTTC. Encoded protein: CASSLGGGPIDEQYF.

This clone was seen more than once but under ten times. The chain links TRBV7-2 to TRBJ1-1; 7 bases are a match to TRBD1. Germline values: CDR1 SGHTA, CDR2 FQGNSA. CDR3 length: 13 residues. V was clipped by 7 bases and J by 1 base; unmatched bases: 3. As DNA, the CDR3 is TGTGCCAGCAAACAGGGGAAGAACACTGAAGCTTTCTTT. This translates into CASKQGKNTEAFF.

The gene calls are TRBV5-3 and TRBJ2-1; D not certain. TRBV5-3 is recorded as an ORF, its role being uncertain. Trimming took 5 bases from V and 7 from J, leaving 4 bases between them. The CDR3 loop spans 10 amino acids. CDR3 sequence: CARRENEQFF. DNA for the CDR3: TGTGCCAGAAGGGAGAATGAGCAGTTCTTC.

This clone has at least ten counts. CDR3 in DNA: TGTGCCAGCAGCTGGGTGGGGGTCGGTGAGCAGTTCTTC. It yields the protein CASSWVGVGEQFF. This rearrangement joins TRBV5-6 to TRBJ2-1, with D perhaps given as TRBD1 or TRBD2 (5 bases each). CDR3 length equals 13 residues. CDR1 SGHDT and CDR2 YYEEEE come from the germline V gene. V was shortened by 3 bases and J by 9 bases, with 13 bases between the two germline ends.

This clone was counted only a few times. Within the sample, other DNA sequences also encode this same CDR3. The chain links TRBV29-1 to TRBJ1-1; TRBD1 matches 7 bases. Trimming cost V 6 bases and J 2 bases; bases outside gene matches: 3. The CDR3 has 12 amino acids. The V gene's germline CDR1 is SQVTM and CDR2 ANQGSEA. CDR3 sequence reads: CSVGQLNTEAFF. CDR3 DNA: TGCAGCGTGGGACAGCTCAACACTGAAGCTTTCTTT.

J is TRBJ2-3 and V is TRBV2, with 7 bases lining up with TRBD1. The CDR3 extends over 14 amino acids. V was clipped by 6 bases and J by 2 bases; unmatched bases: 5. Germline lookup yields CDR1 SNHLY and CDR2 FYNNEI. The CDR3: CASRTTGFTDTQYF. CDR3 nucleotides: TGTGCCAGCAGAACGACAGGGTTCACAGATACGCAGTATTTT.

The J gene is TRBJ1-1, the V gene TRBV11-3; possible D gene TRBD1, 5 bases. The CDR3 is made up of 14 amino acids. The germline V gene encodes CDR1 SGHNT and CDR2 YENEEA. V was shortened by 3 bases and J by 0 bases, with 8 bases between the two germline ends. CDR3: CASSLGVMNTEAFF. CDR3 in DNA: TGTGCCAGCAGCTTGGGGGTGATGAACACTGAAGCTTTCTTT.

The V gene is TRBV11-3, the J gene TRBJ1-2; 9 nucleotides match TRBD1. J gave up 5 bases and V 5 bases, and 12 bases lay outside the gene matches. Germline CDR1 SGHNT, CDR2 YENEEA. This CDR3 spans 16 amino acids. DNA of the CDR3: TGTGCCAGCAGCCCAAATACGGGACAGGGCTTATATGGCTACACCTTC. Translation gives CASSPNTGQGLYGYTF.

Only a few counts were recorded for this clone. The V and J genes are TRBV7-3 and TRBJ1-1; 9 positions match TRBD1. This CDR3 comprises 16 residues. After removal of 2 bases from V and 4 bases from J, the junction contained 8 bases not matched to a gene. CDR1 and CDR2 (germline): SGHTA, FQGTGA. As DNA, the CDR3 is TGTGCCAGCAGCTTAGGAGGGACAGGGTCCGCCACTGAAGCTTTCTTT. This gives the protein CASSLGGTGSATEAFF.

Note on this clone: Other DNA sequences within the sample encode an identical CDR3. The chain couples TRBV5-6 to TRBJ2-7; D is perhaps TRBD1 (6 bases). This CDR3 has 14 residues. V lost 1 base and J 2 bases, leaving 10 bases between the germline ends. Germline CDR1 is SGHDT and CDR2 is YYEEEE. The CDR3 loop reads CASSLPDRTYEQYV. In DNA form, the CDR3 reads TGTGCCAGCAGCTTGCCCGACAGGACCTACGAGCAGTACGTC.

The gene calls are TRBV27 and TRBJ2-3; the D is unclear. Germline CDR1 reads MNHEY; CDR2 reads SMNVEV (reference sequence). The CDR3 has 16 residues. V was shortened by 2 bases and J by 4 bases, with 16 bases between the two germline ends. The CDR3 DNA reads as TGTGCCAGCAGTTTAAGTCTTTTGGGATTGCCAGATACGCAGTATTTT. Protein: CASSLSLLGLPDTQYF.

This clone was counted between two and nine times. The chain carries TRBV6-1 and TRBJ1-5, with 7 bases identical to TRBD1. The CDR3 length is 15 residues. Unmatched junction bases numbered 6, after V lost 6 bases and J lost 1 base. The germline gives CDR1 MNHNS, CDR2 SASEGT. In DNA, the CDR3 is TGTGCCAGCAGCCCAGGGGGGATAAGCAATCAGCCCCAGCATTTT. This gives the protein CASSPGGISNQPQHF.

V usage is TRBV6-6 and J usage is TRBJ1-5; tentatively, D is TRBD1 (6 bases). V was pared by 5 bases and J by 4 bases, with 6 bases between. Germline values: CDR1 MNHNY, CDR2 SVGAGI (reference sequence). The CDR3 length is 12 residues. Here the CDR3 DNA reads TGTGCCAGCAGTACAGGGAATCAGCCCCAGCATTTT. Translating gives CASSTGNQPQHF.

This clone was seen a handful of times. J is TRBJ2-5 and V is TRBV4-1; 8 positions agree with TRBD1. This CDR3 has 15 residues. V trimming: 2 bases; J trimming: 4 bases; junction bases outside the gene matches: 6. In germline, CDR1 is MGHRA, CDR2 YSYEKL. CDR3 loop: CASSQQGAFGETQYF. CDR3 nucleotides: TGCGCCAGCAGCCAACAGGGGGCTTTTGGAGAGACCCAGTACTTC.

A note on this clone: A read error is possible here, since a much larger clone lies one base away. The chain is built from TRBV6-6 and TRBJ1-2, with D uncertain. There are 11 residues in the CDR3. The V end was cut by 6 bases, the J end by 3 bases, with 5 bases between. Germline V CDR1 and CDR2: MNHNY, SVGAGI (reference sequence). The DNA of the CDR3 is TGTGCCAGCAGGAAGGACTATGGCTACACCTTC. It encodes CASRKDYGYTF.

This clone has a handful of counts. The chain recombines TRBV25-1 with TRBJ2-5; D possibly corresponds to TRBD1 (5 bases). In germline, CDR1 is MGHDK, CDR2 SYGVNS. The CDR3 is 15 residues long. V lost 7 bases to trimming and J lost 7 bases, with 22 bases between them. The CDR3 here is CASKESWGATWTQYF. DNA of the CDR3: TGTGCCAGCAAGGAAAGCTGGGGCGCAACTTGGACCCAGTACTTC.

In its sample, this clone was seen a few times. The J gene is TRBJ2-7, the V gene TRBV6-6, with 8 bases matching TRBD2. After removal of 5 bases from V and 3 bases from J, the junction contained 6 bases not matched to a gene. The V gene's germline CDR1 is MNHNY and CDR2 SVGAGI (reference sequence). The CDR3 covers 14 residues. The CDR3 DNA is TGTGCCAGCAGTCCCTCTAGCGGGTACTACGAGCAGTACGTC. It yields the protein CASSPSSGYYEQYV.

The chain uses TRBV11-3 and TRBJ1-1; a weak D match, TRBD1 (6 bases). CDR1 and CDR2 (germline): SGHNT, YENEEA. CDR3 size: 13 residues. Trimming pared 2 bases from V and 6 bases from J, leaving 10 bases between. The CDR3 is CASSLYGGSEAFF. The CDR3 region has the DNA TGTGCCAGCAGCTTATACGGGGGCTCTGAAGCTTTCTTT.

Only a few counts were recorded for this clone. The CDR3 loop is CASSPLSMTEAFF. CDR3 DNA sequence: TGTGCCAGCAGCCCATTATCCATGACTGAAGCTTTCTTT. V gene TRBV2 combines with J gene TRBJ1-1; D unresolved. Trimming cost V 6 bases and J 5 bases, with 13 bases left between them. Germline V gene data show CDR1 as SNHLY and CDR2 as FYNNEI. This CDR3 contains 13 residues.

The chain has TRBV11-2 and TRBJ2-7; D call uncertain. Germline V CDR1 and CDR2: SGHAT, FQNNGV. The CDR3 runs to 15 residues. V dropped 1 base and J dropped 2 bases, with 12 bases sitting between them. The CDR3 nucleotides read TGTGCCAGCAGCTTAGGCGTCGGAACAACCTACGAGCAGTACTTC. Its translation is CASSLGVGTTYEQYF.

There are a few counts of this clone. The chain employs TRBV6-5 and TRBJ1-5; 9 nucleotides match TRBD1. CDR1 is MNHEY and CDR2 is SVGAGI in the germline V gene. The CDR3 sequence is 16 residues long. V was pared by 2 bases and J by 6 bases, with 8 bases of the junction left unmatched. The CDR3 is CASSYGVDRGSQPQHF. CDR3 bases: TGTGCCAGCAGTTACGGAGTGGACAGGGGCAGTCAGCCCCAGCATTTT.

This clone has more than one count but fewer than ten. The chain has TRBV5-6 and TRBJ2-5, with D uncertain. The CDR3 consists of 13 residues. The germline gives CDR1 SGHDT, CDR2 YYEEEE. Trimming took 2 bases from V and 1 from J, leaving 6 bases between them. CDR3 DNA: TGTGCCAGCAGCTTTGGCAGCCAAGAGACCCAGTACTTC. Translation: CASSFGSQETQYF.

This clone was counted once. The genes are TRBV27 and TRBJ1-4; D is ambiguous. The CDR3 spans 22 residues. Germline CDR1 is MNHEY and CDR2 is SMNVEV (reference sequence). V lost 0 bases and J lost 0, with 26 bases in between. Here the CDR3 reads CASSLSPWRPKREGATNEKLFF. CDR3 bases: TGTGCCAGCAGTTTATCCCCATGGAGGCCAAAGAGGGAAGGAGCAACTAATGAAAAACTGTTTTTT.